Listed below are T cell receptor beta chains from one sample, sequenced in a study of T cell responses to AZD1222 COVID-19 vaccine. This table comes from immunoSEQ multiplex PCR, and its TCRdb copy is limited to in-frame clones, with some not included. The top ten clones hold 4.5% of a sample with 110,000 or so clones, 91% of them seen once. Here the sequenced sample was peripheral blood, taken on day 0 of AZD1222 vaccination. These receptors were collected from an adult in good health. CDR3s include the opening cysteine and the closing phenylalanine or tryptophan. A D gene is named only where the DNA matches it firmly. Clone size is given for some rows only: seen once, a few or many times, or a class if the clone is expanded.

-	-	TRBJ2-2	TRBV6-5	CASSYSDQGPGELFF	TGTGCCAGCAGTTACTCGGATCAGGGTCCCGGGGAGCTGTTTTTT
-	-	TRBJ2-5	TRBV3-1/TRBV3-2	CASSLLETQYF	TGTGCCAGCAGCCTCCTAGAGACCCAGTACTTC
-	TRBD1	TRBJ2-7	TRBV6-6	CASFGQDSSYEQYF	TGTGCCAGCTTCGGACAGGACAGCTCCTACGAGCAGTACTTC
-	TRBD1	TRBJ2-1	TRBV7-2	CASSLGPPGGPDNEQFF	TGTGCCAGCAGCTTAGGGCCTCCAGGGGGCCCAGACAATGAGCAGTTCTTC
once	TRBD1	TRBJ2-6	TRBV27	CASSRQTGAGANVLTF	TGTGCCAGCAGTCGCCAGACAGGGGCTGGGGCCAACGTCCTGACTTTC
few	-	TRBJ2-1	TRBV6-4	CASSDSNRGIGYNEQFF	TGTGCCAGCAGTGACTCGAATCGGGGCATAGGGTACAATGAGCAGTTCTTC
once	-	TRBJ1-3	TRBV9	CASSVETRGGNTIYF	TGTGCCAGCAGCGTAGAGACAAGGGGTGGAAACACCATATATTTT
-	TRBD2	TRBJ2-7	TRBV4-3	CASSHSSGSYEQYF	TGCGCCAGCAGCCACTCTAGCGGCTCCTACGAGCAGTACTTC
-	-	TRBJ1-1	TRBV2	CASRAFAGRPFF	TGTGCCAGCAGAGCCTTTGCAGGGCGGCCTTTCTTT
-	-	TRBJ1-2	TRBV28	CASLNPPGPRANYGYTF	TGTGCCAGCCTCAACCCACCCGGGCCGAGAGCTAACTATGGCTACACCTTC
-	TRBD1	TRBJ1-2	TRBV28	CASTTGGNYGYTF	TGTGCCAGCACTACAGGGGGTAACTATGGCTACACCTTC
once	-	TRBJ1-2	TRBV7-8	CASSDDINYGYTF	TGTGCCAGCAGCGATGACATAAACTATGGCTACACCTTC
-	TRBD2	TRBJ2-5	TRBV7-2	CASSPSGGPWETQYF	TGTGCCAGCAGCCCCTCGGGGGGGCCCTGGGAGACCCAGTACTTC
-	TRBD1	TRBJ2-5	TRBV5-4	CASSLTGGFRETQYF	TGTGCCAGCAGCTTGACAGGGGGGTTTAGGGAGACCCAGTACTTC
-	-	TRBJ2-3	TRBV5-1	CASSLVAQGVYTQYF	TGCGCCAGCAGCCTAGTAGCCCAAGGCGTGTATACGCAGTATTTT
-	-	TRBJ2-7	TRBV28	CASSLAPTYEQYF	TGTGCCAGCAGTTTAGCTCCAACCTACGAGCAGTACTTC
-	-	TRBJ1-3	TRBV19	CASAPTVGNTIYF	TGTGCCTCCGCCCCGACTGTTGGAAACACCATATATTTT
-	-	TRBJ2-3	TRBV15	CATSRDGAVGTTDTQYF	TGTGCCACCAGCAGAGATGGGGCCGTAGGGACCACAGATACGCAGTATTTT
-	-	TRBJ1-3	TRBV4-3	CASSQVVAGVRGNTIYF	TGCGCCAGCAGCCAAGTCGTCGCGGGGGTGAGGGGAAACACCATATATTTT
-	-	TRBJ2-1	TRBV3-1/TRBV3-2	CASSGLRDSYNEQFF	TGTGCCAGCAGCGGACTGAGGGATTCCTACAATGAGCAGTTCTTC
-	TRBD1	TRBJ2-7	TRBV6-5	CASRLSGGLSYEQYF	TGTGCCAGCAGACTCTCAGGGGGCCTTTCCTACGAGCAGTACTTC
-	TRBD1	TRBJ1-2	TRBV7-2	CASSFGTGNYGYTF	TGTGCCAGCAGCTTCGGGACAGGGAACTATGGCTACACCTTC
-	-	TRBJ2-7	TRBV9	CASNAGTSHEQYF	TGTGCCAGCAACGCCGGGACAAGCCACGAGCAGTACTTC
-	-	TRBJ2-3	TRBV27	CASRLVGDTQYF	TGTGCCAGCAGGCTTGTGGGAGATACGCAGTATTTT
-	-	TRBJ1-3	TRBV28	CASYLRGTGNTIYF	TGTGCCAGCTATCTCAGGGGAACGGGAAACACCATATATTTT
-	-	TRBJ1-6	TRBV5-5	CASSSSGTGTFSHNSPLHF	TGTGCCAGCAGCTCATCCGGGACGGGGACCTTCAGTCATAATTCACCCCTCCACTTT
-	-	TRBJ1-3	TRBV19	CASTRYSGNTIYF	TGTGCCAGTACTAGGTACTCTGGAAACACCATATATTTT
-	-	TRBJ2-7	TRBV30	CAYKRSGSSYEQYF	TGTGCCTACAAAAGGTCGGGGAGCTCCTACGAGCAGTACTTC
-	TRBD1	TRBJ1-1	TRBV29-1	CSVQTGMITEAFF	TGCAGCGTCCAGACAGGGATGATCACTGAAGCTTTCTTT
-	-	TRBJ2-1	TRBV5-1	CASSLRLDNEQFF	TGCGCCAGCAGCTTGAGACTAGACAATGAGCAGTTCTTC
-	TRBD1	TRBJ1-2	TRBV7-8	CASSHRGQGTDYGYTF	TGTGCCAGCAGCCACCGAGGACAGGGAACCGACTATGGCTACACCTTC
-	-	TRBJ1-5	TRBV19	CASRGGSRSNQPQHF	TGTGCCAGTAGGGGAGGGTCGAGGAGCAATCAGCCCCAGCATTTT
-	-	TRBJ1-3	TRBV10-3	CAISEAGALNTIYF	TGTGCCATCAGTGAGGCAGGGGCATTAAACACCATATATTTT
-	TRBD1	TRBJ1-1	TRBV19	CASSQGAFEAFF	TGTGCCAGTAGCCAGGGGGCCTTCGAAGCTTTCTTT
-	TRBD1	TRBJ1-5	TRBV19	CASTPTGFSNQPQHF	TGTGCCAGTACCCCGACAGGGTTTAGCAATCAGCCCCAGCATTTT
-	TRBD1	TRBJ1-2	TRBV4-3	CASSQEGRGNYGYTF	TGCGCCAGCAGCCAAGAGGGCAGGGGGAACTATGGCTACACCTTC
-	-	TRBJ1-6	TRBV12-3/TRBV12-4	CASSFGGGLHF	TGTGCCAGCAGTTTCGGAGGGGGCCTCCACTTT
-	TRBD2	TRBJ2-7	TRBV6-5	CASSSRLAGGGEQYF	TGTGCCAGCAGTTCCAGACTAGCGGGGGGTGGCGAGCAGTACTTC
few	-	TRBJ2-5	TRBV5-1	CASAGTAGRETQYF	TGCGCCAGTGCCGGGACAGCAGGGAGGGAGACCCAGTACTTC
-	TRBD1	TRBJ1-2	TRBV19	CASSQGGTDYGYTF	TGTGCGAGTAGCCAGGGGGGGACAGACTATGGCTACACCTTC
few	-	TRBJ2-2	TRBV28	CASSSGGIANTGELFF	TGTGCCAGCAGTTCGGGCGGGATAGCGAACACCGGGGAGCTGTTTTTT
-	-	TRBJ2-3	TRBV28	CASSSFRGEGRDTQYF	TGTGCCAGCAGTTCATTTCGGGGCGAAGGACGAGATACGCAGTATTTT
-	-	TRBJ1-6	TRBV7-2	CASSLRGSDSPLHF	TGTGCCAGCAGCTTACGGGGGTCAGATTCACCCCTCCACTTT
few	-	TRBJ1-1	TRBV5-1	CASSKRDTEAFF	TGCGCCAGCAGTAAGAGGGACACTGAAGCTTTCTTT
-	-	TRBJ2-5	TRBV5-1	CASSFHGQETQYF	TGCGCCAGCAGCTTCCACGGACAAGAGACCCAGTACTTC
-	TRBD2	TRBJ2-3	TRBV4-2	CASSPPGLAVDTQYF	TGTGCCAGCAGCCCGCCGGGACTAGCGGTAGATACGCAGTATTTT
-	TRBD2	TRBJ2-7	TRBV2	CASSEAGRAYEQYF	TGTGCCAGCAGTGAAGCGGGGAGGGCCTACGAGCAGTACTTC
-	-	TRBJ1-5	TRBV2	CASSSNSASNQPQHF	TGTGCCAGCAGTTCAAATTCAGCTAGCAATCAGCCCCAGCATTTT
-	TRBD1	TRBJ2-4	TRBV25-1	CASSEFGTGGQNIQYF	TGTGCCAGCAGTGAATTCGGGACAGGGGGCCAAAACATTCAGTACTTC
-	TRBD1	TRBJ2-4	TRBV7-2	CASSVGSGQTYFQYF	TGTGCCAGCAGCGTGGGGTCGGGACAGACTTACTTTCAGTACTTC